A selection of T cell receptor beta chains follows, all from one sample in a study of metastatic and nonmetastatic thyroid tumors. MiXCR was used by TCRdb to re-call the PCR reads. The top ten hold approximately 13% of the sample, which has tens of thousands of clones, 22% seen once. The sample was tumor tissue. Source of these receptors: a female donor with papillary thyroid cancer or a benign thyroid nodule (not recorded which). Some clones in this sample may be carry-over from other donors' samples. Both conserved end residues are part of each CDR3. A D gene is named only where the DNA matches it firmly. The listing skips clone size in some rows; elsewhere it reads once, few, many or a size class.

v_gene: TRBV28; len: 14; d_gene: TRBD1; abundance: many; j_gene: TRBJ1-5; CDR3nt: TGTGCCAGCAGTCCAACGACAGGGTATCAGCCCCAGCATTTT; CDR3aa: CASSPTTGYQPQHF
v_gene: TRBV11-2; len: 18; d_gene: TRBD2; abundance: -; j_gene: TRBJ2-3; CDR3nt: TGTGCCAGCAGCTTATTTGGCGGGAGGGCCGGGGGCACAGATACGCAGTATTTT; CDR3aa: CASSLFGGRAGGTDTQYF
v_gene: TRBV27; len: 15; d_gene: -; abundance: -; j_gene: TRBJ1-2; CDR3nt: TGTGCCAGCAGTTTAAGGCCCCAGGGAAAGGGAGGCTACACCTTC; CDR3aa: CASSLRPQGKGGYTF
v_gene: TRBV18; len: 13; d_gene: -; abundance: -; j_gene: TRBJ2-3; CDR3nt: TGTGCCAGCACACGAAGGGAGGCAGATACGCAGTATTTT; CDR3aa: CASTRREADTQYF
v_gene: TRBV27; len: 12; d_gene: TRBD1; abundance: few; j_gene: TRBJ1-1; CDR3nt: TGTGCCAGCAGTCCACAGGGGCGTGAAGCTTTCTTT; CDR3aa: CASSPQGREAFF
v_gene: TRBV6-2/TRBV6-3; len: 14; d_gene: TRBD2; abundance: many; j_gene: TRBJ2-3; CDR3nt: TGTGCCAGCACCGGGACTAGCGGGAGTGATACGCAGTATTTT; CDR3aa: CASTGTSGSDTQYF
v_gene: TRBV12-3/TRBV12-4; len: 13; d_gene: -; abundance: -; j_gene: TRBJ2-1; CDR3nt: TGTGCCAGCAGTTTAGACGGGCCCGCGGGGCAGTTCTTC; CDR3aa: CASSLDGPAGQFF
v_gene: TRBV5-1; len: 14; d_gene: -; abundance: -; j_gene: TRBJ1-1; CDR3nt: TGCGCCAGCAGCCCGGGACTGACGAACACTGAAGCTTTCTTT; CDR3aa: CASSPGLTNTEAFF
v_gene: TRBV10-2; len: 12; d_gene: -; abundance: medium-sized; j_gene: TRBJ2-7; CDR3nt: TGCGCCAGCAGAGTAGGGGCAGGCGAGCAGTACTTC; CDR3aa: CASRVGAGEQYF
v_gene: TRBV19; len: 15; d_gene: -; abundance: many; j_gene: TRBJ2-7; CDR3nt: TGTGCCAGTAGCCCCCAGGAAGCGAGCTTTTACGAGCAGTACTTC; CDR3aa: CASSPQEASFYEQYF
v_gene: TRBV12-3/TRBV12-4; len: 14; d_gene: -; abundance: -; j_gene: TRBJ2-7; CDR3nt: TGTGCCAGCACCACTACGGGAAGCCCATACGAGCAGTACTTC; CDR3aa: CASTTTGSPYEQYF
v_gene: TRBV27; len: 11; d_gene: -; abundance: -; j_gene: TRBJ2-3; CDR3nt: TGTTCCAGCAGTTTATTAGTTACGCAGTATTTT; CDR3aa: CSSSLLVTQYF
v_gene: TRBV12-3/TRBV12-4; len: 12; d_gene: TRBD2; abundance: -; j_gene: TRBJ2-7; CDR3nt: TGTGCCAGCAGAGGGACTAGTCTCGAGCAGTACTTC; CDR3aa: CASRGTSLEQYF